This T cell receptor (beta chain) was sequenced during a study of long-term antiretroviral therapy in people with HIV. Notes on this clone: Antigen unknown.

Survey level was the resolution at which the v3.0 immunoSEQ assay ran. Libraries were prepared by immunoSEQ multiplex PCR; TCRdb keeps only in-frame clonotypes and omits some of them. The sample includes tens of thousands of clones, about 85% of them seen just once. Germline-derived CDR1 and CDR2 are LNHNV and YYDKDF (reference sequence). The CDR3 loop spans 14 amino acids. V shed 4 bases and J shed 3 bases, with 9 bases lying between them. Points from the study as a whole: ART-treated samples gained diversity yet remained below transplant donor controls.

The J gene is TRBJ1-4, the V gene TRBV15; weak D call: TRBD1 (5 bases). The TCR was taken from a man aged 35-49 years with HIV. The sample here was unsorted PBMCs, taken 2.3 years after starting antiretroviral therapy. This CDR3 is CATSIDSSNEKLFF. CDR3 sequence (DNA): TGTGCCACCAGCATCGACAGTTCTAATGAAAAACTGTTTTTT.